The clone carrying this T cell receptor beta chain was detected ten times or more. This sample was included in a study of T-cell reconstitution after alpha-beta-depleted transplantation in children. During its preparation, the TCRbeta library received unique molecular identifiers. TCRdb redid the calling of the PCR reads with MiXCR, one entry per CDR3 protein. The sample contains 190,000 or so distinct CDR3 sequences, 5.5% to 7% of which appear only once. V shed 4 bases and J shed 2 bases, with 9 bases lying between them. The CDR3 sequence is 12 residues long. CDR1 SQVTM and CDR2 ANQGSEA come from the germline V gene.

The TCR originated in a girl in the first two years of life with combined immunodeficiency, due to receive a stem cell transplant. The gene calls are TRBV29-1 and TRBJ2-7; no clear D. The source was PBMCs, collected before TCRalphabeta/CD19-depleted stem cell transplant. CDR3 amino acids: CSVATIPYEQYF. In nucleotides, the CDR3 is TGCAGCGTTGCTACTATTCCCTACGAGCAGTACTTC.